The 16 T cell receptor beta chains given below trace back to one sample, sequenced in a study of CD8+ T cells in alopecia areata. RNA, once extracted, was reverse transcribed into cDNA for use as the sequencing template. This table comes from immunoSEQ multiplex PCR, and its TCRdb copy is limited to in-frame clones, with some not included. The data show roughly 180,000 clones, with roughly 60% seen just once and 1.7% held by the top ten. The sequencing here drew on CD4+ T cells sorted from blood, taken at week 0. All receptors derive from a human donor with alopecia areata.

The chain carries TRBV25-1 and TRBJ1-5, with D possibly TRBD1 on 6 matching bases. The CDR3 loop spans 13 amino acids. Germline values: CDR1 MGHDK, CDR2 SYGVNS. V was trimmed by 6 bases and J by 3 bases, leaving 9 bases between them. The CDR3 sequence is CASSDRLNQPQHF. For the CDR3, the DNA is TGTGCCAGCAGCGACAGGCTCAATCAGCCCCAGCATTTT.

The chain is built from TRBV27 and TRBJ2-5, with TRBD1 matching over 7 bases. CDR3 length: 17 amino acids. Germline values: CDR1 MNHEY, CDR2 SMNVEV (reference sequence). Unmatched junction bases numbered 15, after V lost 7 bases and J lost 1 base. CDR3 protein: CASMSLSRDRTQETQYF. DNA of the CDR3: TGTGCCAGCATGTCCTTATCTCGGGACAGAACCCAAGAGACCCAGTACTTC.

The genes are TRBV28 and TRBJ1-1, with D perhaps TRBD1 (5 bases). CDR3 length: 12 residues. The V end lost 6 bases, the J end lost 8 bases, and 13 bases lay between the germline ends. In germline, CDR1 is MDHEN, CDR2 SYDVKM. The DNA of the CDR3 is TGTGCCAGCAGATCCAGGGTGAGGGAAGCTTTCTTT. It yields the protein CASRSRVREAFF. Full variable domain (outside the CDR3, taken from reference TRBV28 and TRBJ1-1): DVKVTQSSRYLVKRTGEKVFLECVQDMDHENMFWYRQDPGLGLRLIYFSYDVKMKEKGDIPEGYSVSREKKERFSLILESASTNQTSMYLCASRSRVREAFFGQGTRLTVV.

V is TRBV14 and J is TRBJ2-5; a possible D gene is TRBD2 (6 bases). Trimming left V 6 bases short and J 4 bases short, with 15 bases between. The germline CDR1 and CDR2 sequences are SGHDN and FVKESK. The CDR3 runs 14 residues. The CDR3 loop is CASSPRMGGETQYF. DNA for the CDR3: TGTGCCAGCAGTCCCAGGATGGGGGGAGAGACCCAGTACTTC.

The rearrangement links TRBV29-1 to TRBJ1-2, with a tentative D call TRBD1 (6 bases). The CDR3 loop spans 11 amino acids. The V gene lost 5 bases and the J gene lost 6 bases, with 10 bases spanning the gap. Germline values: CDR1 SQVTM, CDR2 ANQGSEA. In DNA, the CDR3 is TGCAGCGTTTTGGGGGCAGATGGCTACACCTTC. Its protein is CSVLGADGYTF.

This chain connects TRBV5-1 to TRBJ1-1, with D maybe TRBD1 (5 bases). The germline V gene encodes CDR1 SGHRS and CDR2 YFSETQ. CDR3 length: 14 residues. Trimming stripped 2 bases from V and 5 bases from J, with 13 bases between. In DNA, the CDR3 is TGCGCCAGCAGCTTCCAGGCGGAGGGGACTGAAGCTTTCTTT. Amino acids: CASSFQAEGTEAFF.

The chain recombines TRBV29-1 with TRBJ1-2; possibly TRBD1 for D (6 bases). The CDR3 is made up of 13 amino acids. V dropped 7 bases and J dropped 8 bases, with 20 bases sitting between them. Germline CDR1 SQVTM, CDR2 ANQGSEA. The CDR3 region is CSADTGTIIGYTF. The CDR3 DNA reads TGCAGCGCGGATACAGGGACGATTATCGGCTACACCTTC.

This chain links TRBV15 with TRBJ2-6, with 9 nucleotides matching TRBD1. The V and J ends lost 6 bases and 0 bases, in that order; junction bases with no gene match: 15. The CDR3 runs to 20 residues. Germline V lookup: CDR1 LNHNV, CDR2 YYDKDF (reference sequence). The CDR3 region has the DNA TGTGCCACCAGGAATTTGCGGGACAGGGACTCATACTCTGGGGCCAACGTCCTGACTTTC. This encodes CATRNLRDRDSYSGANVLTF.

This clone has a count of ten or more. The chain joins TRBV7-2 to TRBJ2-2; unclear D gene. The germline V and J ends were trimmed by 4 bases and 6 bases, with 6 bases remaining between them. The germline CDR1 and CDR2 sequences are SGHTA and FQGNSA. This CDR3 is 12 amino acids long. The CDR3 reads CASSYNPGELFF. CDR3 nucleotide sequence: TGTGCCAGCAGCTACAACCCCGGGGAGCTGTTTTTT.

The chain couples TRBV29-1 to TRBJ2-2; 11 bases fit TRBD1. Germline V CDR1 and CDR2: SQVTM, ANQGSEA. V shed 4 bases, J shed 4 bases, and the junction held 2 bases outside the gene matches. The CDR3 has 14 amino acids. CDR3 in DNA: TGCAGCGTTGGTGGGACAGGGGGCACCGGGGAGCTGTTTTTT. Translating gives CSVGGTGGTGELFF.

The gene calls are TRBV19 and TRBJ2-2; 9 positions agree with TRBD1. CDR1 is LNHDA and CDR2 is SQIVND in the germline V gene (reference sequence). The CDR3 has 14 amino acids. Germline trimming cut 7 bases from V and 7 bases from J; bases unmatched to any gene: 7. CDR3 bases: TGTGCCAGTACCCGGGACAGGGTTGGCGGGGAGCTGTTTTTT. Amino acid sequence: CASTRDRVGGELFF.

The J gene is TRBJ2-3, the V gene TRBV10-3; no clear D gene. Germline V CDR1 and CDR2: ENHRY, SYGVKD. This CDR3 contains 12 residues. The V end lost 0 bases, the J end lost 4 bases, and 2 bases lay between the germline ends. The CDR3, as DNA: TGTGCCATCAGTGAGTCGGCAGATACGCAGTATTTT. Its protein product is CAISESADTQYF.

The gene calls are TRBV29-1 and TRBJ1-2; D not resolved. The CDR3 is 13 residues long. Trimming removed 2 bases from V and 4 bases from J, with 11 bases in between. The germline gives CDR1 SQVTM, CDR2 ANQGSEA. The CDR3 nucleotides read TGCAGCGTTGAACAACGTGAGGGCTATGGCTACACCTTC. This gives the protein CSVEQREGYGYTF.

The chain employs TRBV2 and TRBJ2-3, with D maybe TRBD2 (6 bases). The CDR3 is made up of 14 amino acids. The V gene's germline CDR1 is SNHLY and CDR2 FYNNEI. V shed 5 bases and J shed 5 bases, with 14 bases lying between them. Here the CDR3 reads CASSSTYSGDTQYF. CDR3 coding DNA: TGTGCCAGCAGTTCCACCTATAGCGGAGATACGCAGTATTTT.

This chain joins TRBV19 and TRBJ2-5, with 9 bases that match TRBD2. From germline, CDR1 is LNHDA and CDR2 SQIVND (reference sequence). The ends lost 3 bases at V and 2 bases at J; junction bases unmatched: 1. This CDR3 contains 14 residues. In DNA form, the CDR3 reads TGTGCCAGTAGTATGAGCGGGAGGCAAGAGACCCAGTACTTC. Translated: CASSMSGRQETQYF.

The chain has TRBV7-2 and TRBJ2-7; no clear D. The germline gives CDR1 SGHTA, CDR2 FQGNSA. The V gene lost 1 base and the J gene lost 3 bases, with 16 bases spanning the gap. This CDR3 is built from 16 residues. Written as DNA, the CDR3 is TGTGCCAGCAGCTTAGATCTGCCCGCTGACGGCTACGAGCAGTACTTC. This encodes CASSLDLPADGYEQYF.